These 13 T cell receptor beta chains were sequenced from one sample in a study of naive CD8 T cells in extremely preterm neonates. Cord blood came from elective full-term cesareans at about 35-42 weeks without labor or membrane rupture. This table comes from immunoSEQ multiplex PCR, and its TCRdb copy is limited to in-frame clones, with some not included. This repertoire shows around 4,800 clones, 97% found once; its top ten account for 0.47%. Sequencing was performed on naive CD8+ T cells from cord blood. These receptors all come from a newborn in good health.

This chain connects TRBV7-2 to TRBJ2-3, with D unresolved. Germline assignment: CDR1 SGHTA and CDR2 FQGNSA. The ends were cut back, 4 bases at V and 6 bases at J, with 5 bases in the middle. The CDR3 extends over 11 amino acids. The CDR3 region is CASSSLDTQYF. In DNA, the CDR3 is TGTGCCAGCAGCTCCCTGGATACGCAGTATTTT.

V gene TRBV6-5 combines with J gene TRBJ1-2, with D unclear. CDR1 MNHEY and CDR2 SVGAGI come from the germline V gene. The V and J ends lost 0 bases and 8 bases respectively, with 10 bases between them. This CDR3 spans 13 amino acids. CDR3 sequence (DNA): TGTGCCAGCAGTTACTCAGTGGGAGAAGGCTACACCTTC. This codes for CASSYSVGEGYTF.

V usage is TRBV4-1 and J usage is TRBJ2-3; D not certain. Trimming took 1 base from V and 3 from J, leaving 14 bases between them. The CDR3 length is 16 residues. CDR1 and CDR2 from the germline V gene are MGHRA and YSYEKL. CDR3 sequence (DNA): TGCGCCAGCAGCCAAGCCCCGAGCGCTGAGACAGATACGCAGTATTTT. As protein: CASSQAPSAETDTQYF.

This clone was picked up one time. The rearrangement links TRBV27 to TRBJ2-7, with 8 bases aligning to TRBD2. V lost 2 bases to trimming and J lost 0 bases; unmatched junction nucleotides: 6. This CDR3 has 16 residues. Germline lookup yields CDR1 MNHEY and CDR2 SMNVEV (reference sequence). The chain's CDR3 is CASSLGPGGGSYEQYF. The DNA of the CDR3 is TGTGCCAGCAGTTTAGGCCCGGGGGGGGGCTCCTACGAGCAGTACTTC.

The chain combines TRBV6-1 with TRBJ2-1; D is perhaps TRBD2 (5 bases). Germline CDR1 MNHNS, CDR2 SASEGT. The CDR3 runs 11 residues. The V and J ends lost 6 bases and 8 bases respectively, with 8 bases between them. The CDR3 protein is CASRDWHEQFF. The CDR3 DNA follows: TGTGCCAGCAGGGACTGGCATGAGCAGTTCTTC.

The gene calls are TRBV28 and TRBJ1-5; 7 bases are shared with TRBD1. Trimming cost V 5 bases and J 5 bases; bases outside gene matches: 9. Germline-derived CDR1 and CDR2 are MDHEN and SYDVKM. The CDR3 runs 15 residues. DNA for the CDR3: TGTGCCAGCAGTCCCACAGGGGTGGGGGATCAGCCCCAGCATTTT. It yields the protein CASSPTGVGDQPQHF.

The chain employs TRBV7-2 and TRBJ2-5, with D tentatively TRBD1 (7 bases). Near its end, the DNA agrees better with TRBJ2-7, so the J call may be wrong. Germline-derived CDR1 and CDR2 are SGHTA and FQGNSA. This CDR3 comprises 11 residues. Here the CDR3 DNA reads TGTGCCAGCAGCCAGGGGGGCGAGCAGTACTTC. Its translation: CASSQGGEQYF.

CDR3 bases: TGTGCCAGTAGTATAACCCCCCTAGCGGGGGGCACCTACAATGAGCAGTTCTTC. Its translation: CASSITPLAGGTYNEQFF. This chain joins TRBV19 and TRBJ2-1; TRBD2 agrees at 11 bases. The V and J ends lost 2 bases and 2 bases, in that order; junction bases with no gene match: 8. This CDR3 comprises 18 residues. From germline, CDR1 is LNHDA and CDR2 SQIVND (reference sequence).

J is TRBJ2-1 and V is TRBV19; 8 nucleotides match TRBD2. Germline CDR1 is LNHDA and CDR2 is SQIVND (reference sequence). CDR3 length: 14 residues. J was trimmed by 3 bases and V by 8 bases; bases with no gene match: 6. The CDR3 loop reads CASQVLAGYNEQFF. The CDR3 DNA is TGTGCCAGTCAGGTCCTAGCGGGCTACAATGAGCAGTTCTTC.

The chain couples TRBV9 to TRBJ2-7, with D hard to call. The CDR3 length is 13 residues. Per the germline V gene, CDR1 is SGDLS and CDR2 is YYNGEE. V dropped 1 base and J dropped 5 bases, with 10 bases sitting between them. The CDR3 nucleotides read TGTGCCAGCAGCGTAACCCTCCGCGACGAGCAGTACTTC. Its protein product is CASSVTLRDEQYF. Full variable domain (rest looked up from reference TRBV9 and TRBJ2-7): DSGVTQTPKHLITATGQRVTLRCSPRSGDLSVYWYQQSLDQGLQFLIQYYNGEERAKGNILERFSAQQFPDLHSELNLSSLELGDSALYFCASSVTLRDEQYFGPGTRLTVT.

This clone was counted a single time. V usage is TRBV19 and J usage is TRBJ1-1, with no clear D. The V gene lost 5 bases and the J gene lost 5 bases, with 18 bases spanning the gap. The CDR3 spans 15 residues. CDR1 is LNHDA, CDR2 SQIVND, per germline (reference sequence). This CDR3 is CASSPRTGRRTEAFF. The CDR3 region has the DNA TGTGCCAGTAGTCCGCGGACGGGAAGGAGGACTGAAGCTTTCTTT. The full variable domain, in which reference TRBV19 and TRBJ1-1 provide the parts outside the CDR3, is DGGITQSPKYLFRKEGQNVTLSCEQNLNHDAMYWYRQDPGQGLRLIYYSQIVNDFQKGDIAEGYSVSREKKESFPLTVTSAQKNPTAFYLCASSPRTGRRTEAFFGQGTRLTVV.

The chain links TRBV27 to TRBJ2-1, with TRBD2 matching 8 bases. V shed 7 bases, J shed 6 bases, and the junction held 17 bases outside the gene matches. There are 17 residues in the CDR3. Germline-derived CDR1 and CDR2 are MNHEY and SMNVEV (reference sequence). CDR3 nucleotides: TGTGCCAGCATGGTCGGTTTAGCGGGGCTTCCGGGCAATGAGCAGTTCTTC. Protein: CASMVGLAGLPGNEQFF.

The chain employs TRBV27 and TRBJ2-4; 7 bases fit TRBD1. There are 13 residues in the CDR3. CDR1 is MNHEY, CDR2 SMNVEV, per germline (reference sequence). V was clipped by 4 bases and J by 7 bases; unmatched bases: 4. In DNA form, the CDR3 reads TGTGCCAGCAGTTCCCAGGGGGTCAACATTCAGTACTTC. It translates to CASSSQGVNIQYF.